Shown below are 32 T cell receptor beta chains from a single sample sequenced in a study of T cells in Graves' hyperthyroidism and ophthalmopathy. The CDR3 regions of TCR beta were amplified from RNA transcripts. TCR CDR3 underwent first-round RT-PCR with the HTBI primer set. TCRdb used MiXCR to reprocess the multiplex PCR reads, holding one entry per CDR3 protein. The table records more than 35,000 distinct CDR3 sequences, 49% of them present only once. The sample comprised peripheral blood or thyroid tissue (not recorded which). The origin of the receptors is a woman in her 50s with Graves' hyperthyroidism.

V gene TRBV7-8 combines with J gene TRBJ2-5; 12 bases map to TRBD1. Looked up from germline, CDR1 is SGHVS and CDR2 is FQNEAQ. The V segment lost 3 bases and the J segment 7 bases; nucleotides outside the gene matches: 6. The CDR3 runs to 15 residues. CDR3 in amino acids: CASSFRDRGRGTQYF. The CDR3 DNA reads TGTGCCAGCAGCTTCCGGGACAGGGGGCGGGGGACCCAGTACTTC.

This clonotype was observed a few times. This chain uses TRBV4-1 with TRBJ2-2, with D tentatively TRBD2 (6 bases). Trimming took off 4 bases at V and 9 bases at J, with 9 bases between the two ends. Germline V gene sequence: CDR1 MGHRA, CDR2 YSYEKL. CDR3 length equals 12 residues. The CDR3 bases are TGCGCCAGCAGCCGGCGGGAATGGGAGCTGTTTTTT. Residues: CASSRREWELFF.

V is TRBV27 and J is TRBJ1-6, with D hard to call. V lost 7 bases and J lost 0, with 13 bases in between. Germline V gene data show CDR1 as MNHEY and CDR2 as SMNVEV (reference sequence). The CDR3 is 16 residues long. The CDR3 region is CASTDRTSSYNSPLHF. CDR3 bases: TGTGCCAGCACGGACCGGACGAGCTCCTATAATTCACCCCTCCACTTT.

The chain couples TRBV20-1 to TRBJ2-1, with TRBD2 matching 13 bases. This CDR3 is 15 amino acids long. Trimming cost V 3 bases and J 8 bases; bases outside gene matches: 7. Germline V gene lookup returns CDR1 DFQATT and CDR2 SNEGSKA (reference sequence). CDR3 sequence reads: CSARGGTSGDDEQFF. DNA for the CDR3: TGCAGTGCTAGGGGGGGGACTAGCGGGGATGATGAGCAGTTCTTC.

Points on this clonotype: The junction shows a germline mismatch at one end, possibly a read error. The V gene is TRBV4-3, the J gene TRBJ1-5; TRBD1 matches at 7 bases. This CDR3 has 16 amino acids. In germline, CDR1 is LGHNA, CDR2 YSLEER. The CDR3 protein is CASSHESPRQGVAQHF. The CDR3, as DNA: TGCGCCAGCAGCCACGAGTCCCCGAGACAGGGCGTCGCCCAGCATTTC.

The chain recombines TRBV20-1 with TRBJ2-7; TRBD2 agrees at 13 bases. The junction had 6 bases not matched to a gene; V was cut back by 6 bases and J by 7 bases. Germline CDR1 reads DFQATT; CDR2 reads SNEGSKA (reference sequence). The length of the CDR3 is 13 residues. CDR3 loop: CSAGRTSGREQYF. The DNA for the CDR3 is TGCAGTGCCGGCCGGACTAGCGGGAGAGAGCAGTACTTC.

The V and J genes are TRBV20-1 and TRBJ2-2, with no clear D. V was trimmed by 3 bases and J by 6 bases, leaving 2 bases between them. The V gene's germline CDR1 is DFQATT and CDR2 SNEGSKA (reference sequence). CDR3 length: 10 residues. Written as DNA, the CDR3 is TGCAGTGCTAGGGCCGGGGAGCTGTTTTTT. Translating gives CSARAGELFF.

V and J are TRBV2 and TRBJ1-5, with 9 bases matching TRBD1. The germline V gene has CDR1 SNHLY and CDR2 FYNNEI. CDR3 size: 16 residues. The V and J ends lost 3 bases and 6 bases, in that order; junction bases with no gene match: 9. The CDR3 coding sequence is TGTGCCAGCAGTGAGTCTAGCGGGACAGGGACTCAGCCCCAGCATTTT. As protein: CASSESSGTGTQPQHF.

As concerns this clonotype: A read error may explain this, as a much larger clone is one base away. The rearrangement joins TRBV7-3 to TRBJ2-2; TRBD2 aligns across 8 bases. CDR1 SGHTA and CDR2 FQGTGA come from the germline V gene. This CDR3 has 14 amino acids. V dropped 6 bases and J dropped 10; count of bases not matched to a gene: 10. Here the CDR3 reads CASSYSGGAEELFF. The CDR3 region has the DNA TGTGCCAGCAGTTACTCGGGGGGGGCCGAGGAGCTGTTTTTT.

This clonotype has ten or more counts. The CDR3 DNA follows: TGTGCCACCAGCAGAACCGGGACCGCTGCCGGCGAGCAGTACTTC. Its translation: CATSRTGTAAGEQYF. The rearrangement links TRBV15 to TRBJ2-7; either TRBD1 or TRBD2 may fit D (5 bases each). V was clipped by 2 bases and J by 6 bases, with 17 bases between them. Germline CDR1 LNHNV, CDR2 YYDKDF (reference sequence). The CDR3 sequence is 15 residues long.

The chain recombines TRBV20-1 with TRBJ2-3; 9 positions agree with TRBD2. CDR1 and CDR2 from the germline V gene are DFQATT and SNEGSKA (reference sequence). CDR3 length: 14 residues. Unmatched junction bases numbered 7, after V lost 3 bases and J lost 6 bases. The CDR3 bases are TGCAGTGCTAGTGGACTAGCGAGCATGGATACGCAGTATTTT. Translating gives CSASGLASMDTQYF.

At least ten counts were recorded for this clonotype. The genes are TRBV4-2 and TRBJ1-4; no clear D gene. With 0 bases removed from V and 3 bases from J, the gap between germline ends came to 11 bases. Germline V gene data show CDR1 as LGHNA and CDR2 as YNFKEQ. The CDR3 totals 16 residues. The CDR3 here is CASSQEFLQANEKLFF. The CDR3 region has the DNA TGTGCCAGCAGCCAAGAATTTTTGCAGGCTAATGAAAAACTGTTTTTT.

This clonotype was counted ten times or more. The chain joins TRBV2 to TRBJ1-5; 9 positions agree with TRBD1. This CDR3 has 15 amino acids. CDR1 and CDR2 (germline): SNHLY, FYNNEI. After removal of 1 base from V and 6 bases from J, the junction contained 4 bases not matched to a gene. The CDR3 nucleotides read TGTGCCAGCAGTGAAGTGGGGACAGGGACTCAGCCCCAGCATTTT. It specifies CASSEVGTGTQPQHF.

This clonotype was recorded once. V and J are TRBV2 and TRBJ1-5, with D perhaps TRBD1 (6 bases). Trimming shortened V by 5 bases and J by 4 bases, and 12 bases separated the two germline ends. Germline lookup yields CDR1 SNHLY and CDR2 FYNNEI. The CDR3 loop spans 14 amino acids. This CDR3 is CASSHRVGNQPQHF. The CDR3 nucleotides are TGTGCCAGCAGTCACAGGGTTGGGAATCAGCCCCAGCATTTT.

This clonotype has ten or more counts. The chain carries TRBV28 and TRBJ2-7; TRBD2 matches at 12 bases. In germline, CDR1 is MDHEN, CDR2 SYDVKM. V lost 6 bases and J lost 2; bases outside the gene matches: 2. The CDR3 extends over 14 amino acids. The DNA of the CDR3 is TGTGCCAGCAGGGGACTAGCGGGCACCTACGAGCAGTACTTC. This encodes CASRGLAGTYEQYF.

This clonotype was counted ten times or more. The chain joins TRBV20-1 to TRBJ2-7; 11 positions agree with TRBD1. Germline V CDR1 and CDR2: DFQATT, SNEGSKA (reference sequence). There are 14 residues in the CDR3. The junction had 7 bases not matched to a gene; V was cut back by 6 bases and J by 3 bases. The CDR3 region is CSAHLGQGGYEQYF. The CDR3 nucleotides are TGCAGTGCCCATCTGGGACAGGGGGGCTACGAGCAGTACTTC.

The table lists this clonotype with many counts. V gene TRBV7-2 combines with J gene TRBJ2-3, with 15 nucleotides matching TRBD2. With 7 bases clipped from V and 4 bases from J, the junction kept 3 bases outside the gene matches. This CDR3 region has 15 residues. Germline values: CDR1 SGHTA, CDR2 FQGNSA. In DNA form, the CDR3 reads TGTGCCAGCATCCGGACTAGCGGGAGGGCAGATACGCAGTATTTT. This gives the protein CASIRTSGRADTQYF.

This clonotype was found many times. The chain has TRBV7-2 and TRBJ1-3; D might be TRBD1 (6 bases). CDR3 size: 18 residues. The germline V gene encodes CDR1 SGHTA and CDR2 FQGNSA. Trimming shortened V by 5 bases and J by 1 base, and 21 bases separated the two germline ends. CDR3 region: CASSRDIAYGPSGNTIYF. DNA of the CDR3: TGTGCCAGCAGCCGGGACATTGCATACGGACCTTCTGGAAACACCATATATTTT. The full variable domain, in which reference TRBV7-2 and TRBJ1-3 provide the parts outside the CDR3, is GAGVSQSPSNKVTEKGKDVELRCDPISGHTALYWYRQSLGQGLEFLIYFQGNSAPDKSGLPSDRFSAERTGGSVSTLTIQRTQQEDSAVYLCASSRDIAYGPSGNTIYFGEGSWLTVV.

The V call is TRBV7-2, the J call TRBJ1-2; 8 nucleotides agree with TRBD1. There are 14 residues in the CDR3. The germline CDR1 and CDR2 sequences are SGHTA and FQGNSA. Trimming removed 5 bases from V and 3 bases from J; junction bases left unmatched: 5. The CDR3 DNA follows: TGTGCCAGCAGCCGTTCGACAGGGGACTATGGCTACACCTTC. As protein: CASSRSTGDYGYTF.

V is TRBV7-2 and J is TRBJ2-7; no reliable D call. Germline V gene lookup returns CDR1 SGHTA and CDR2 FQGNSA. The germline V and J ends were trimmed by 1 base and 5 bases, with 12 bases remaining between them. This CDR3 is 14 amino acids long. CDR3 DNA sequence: TGTGCCAGCAGCTTAGAAGGGTATGGGGACGAGCAGTACTTC. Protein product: CASSLEGYGDEQYF.

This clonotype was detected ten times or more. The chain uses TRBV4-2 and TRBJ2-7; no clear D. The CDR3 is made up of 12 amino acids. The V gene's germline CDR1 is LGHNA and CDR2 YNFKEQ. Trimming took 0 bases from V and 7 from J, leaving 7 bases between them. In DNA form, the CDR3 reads TGTGCCAGCAGCCAAGATGTGGGAGAGCAGTACTTC. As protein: CASSQDVGEQYF.

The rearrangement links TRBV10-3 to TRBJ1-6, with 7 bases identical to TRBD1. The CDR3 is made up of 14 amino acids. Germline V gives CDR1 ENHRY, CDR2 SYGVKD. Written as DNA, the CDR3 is TGTGCTAGAGATTCAGGGGACAGTAATTCACCCCTCCACTTT. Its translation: CARDSGDSNSPLHF.

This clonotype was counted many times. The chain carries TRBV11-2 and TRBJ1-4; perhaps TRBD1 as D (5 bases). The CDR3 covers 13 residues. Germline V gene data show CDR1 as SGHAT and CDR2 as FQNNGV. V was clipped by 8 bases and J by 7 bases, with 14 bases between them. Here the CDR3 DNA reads TGTGCCAGCGGTAATCAGGACATTGAAAAACTGTTTTTT. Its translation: CASGNQDIEKLFF.

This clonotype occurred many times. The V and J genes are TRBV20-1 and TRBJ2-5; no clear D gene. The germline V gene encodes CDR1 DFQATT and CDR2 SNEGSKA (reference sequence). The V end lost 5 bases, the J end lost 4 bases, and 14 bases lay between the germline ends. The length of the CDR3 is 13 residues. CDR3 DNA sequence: TGCAGTGCTCAGAGACAAACGTTAGAGACCCAGTACTTC. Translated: CSAQRQTLETQYF.

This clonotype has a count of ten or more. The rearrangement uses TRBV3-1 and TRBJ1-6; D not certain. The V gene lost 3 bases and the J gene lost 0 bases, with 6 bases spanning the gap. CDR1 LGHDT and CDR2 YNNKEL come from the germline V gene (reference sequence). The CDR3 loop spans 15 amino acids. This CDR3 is CASSQSSSYNSPLHF. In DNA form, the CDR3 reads TGTGCCAGCAGCCAGTCCAGCTCCTATAATTCACCCCTCCACTTT.

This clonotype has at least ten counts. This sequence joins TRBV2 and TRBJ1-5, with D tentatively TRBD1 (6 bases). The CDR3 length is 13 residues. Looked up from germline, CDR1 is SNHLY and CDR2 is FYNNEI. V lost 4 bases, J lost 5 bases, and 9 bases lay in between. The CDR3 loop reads CASSVKGDQPQHF. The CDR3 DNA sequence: TGTGCCAGCAGTGTCAAGGGGGATCAGCCCCAGCATTTT.

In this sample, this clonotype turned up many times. CDR3 sequence reads: CASSTATGAYYGYTF. CDR3 DNA sequence: TGTGCCAGCAGTACCGCGACAGGGGCCTACTATGGCTACACCTTC. This chain connects TRBV28 to TRBJ1-2, with 8 bases aligning to TRBD1. Germline values: CDR1 MDHEN, CDR2 SYDVKM. The CDR3 sequence is 15 residues long. Trimming at V came to 5 bases and at J to 3 bases, leaving 8 bases not matched to a gene.

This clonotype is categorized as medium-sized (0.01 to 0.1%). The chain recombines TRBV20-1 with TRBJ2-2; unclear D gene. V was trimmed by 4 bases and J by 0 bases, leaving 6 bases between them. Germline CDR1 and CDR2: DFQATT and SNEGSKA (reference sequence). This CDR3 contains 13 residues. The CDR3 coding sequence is TGCAGTGCTAAACGGCCGAACACCGGGGAGCTGTTTTTT. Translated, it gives CSAKRPNTGELFF.

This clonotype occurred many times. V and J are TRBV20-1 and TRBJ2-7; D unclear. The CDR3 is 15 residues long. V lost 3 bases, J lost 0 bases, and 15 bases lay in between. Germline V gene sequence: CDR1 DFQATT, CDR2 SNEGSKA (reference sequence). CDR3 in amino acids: CSARDTLRSSYEQYF. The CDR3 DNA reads TGCAGTGCTAGGGATACTCTACGGAGCTCCTACGAGCAGTACTTC.

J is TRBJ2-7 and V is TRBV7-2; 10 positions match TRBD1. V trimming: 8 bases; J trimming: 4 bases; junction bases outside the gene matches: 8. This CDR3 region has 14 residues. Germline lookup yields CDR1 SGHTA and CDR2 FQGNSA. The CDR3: CASGPGQGGYEQYF. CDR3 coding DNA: TGTGCCAGCGGCCCTGGACAGGGGGGGTACGAGCAGTACTTC.

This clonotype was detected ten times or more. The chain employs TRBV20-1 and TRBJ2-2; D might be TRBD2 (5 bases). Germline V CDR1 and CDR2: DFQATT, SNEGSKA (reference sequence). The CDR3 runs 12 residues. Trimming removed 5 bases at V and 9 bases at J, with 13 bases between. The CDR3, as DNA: TGCAGTGCTCCGACTAACTCCCGGGAGCTGTTTTTT. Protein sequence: CSAPTNSRELFF.

The CDR3 sequence is CSVGVDEAFF. The CDR3 coding sequence is TGCAGCGTTGGGGTGGACGAAGCTTTCTTT. The chain is built from TRBV29-1 and TRBJ1-1; D is uncertain. This CDR3 spans 10 amino acids. Trimming removed 4 bases at V and 8 bases at J, with 8 bases between. Germline loops: CDR1 SQVTM, CDR2 ANQGSEA. The whole variable domain, remainder taken from reference TRBV29-1 and TRBJ1-1, is SAVISQKPSRDICQRGTSLTIQCQVDSQVTMMFWYRQQPGQSLTLIATANQGSEATYESGFVIDKFPISRPNLTFSTLTVSNMSPEDSSIYLCSVGVDEAFFGQGTRLTVV.